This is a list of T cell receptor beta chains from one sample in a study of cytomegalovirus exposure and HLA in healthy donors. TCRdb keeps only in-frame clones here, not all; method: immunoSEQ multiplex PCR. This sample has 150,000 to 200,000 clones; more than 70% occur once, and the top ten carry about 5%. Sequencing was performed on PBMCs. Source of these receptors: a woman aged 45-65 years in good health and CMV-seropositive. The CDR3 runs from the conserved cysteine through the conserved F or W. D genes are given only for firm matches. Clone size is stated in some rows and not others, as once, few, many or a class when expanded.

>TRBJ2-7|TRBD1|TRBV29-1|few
TGCAGCGTAACTCCTGACAGGGGCCGCGAGCAGTACTTC
CSVTPDRGREQYF
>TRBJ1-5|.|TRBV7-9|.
TGTTCCAGCAGCTCCGAGAGGAATCAGCCCCAGCATTTT
CSSSSERNQPQHF
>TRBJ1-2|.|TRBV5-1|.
TGCGCCAGCAGCTTGACCGGGGAATGGGAGGGCTACACCTTC
CASSLTGEWEGYTF
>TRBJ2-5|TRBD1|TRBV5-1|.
TGCGCCAGCAGCTTGGAGTACAGGGGAAGGTTGCAGGAGACCCAGTACTTC
CASSLEYRGRLQETQYF
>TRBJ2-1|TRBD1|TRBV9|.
TGTGCCAGCAGCGCCGGGACAGGGGGCGCCTACAATGAGCAGCTCTTC
CASSAGTGGAYNEQLF
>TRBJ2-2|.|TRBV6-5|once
TGTGCCAGCAGTTACGATTCAGGGATCACCGGGGAGCTGTTTTTT
CASSYDSGITGELFF
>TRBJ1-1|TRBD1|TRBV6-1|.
TGTGCCAGCAGTGGACAGGGGGCGATGAACACTGAAGCTTTCTTT
CASSGQGAMNTEAFF
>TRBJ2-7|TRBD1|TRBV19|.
TGTGCCAGTAGTATCGGACAGGGCGGAGGCCGGGGGAGCGAGCAGTACTTC
CASSIGQGGGRGSEQYF
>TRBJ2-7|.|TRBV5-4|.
TGTGCCAGCAGCTCGTCGACTTACTACGAGCAGTACTTC
CASSSSTYYEQYF
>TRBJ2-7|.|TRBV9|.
TGTGCCAGCAGCGGCGGGACTGGATTCCTGTACGAGCAGTACTTC
CASSGGTGFLYEQYF
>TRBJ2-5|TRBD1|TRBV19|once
TGTGCCAGTAGTACAACCGGGACAGGGAGGTTGGGAGAGACCCAGTACTTC
CASSTTGTGRLGETQYF
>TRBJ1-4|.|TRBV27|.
TGTGCCAGCAGTTTTGAGCGCGGGAGTGAAAAACTGTTTTTT
CASSFERGSEKLFF
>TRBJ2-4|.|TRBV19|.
TGTGCCAGTAGAGGCGGACTAGCCAAAAACATTCAGTACTTC
CASRGGLAKNIQYF
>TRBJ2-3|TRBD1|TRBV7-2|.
TGTGCCAGCAGCCAGGGACAGGCTACGCAGTATTTT
CASSQGQATQYF
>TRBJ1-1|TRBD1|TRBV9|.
TGTGCCAGCAGCGTTCAGCAGGGTGGACAGGATGAAGCTTTCTTT
CASSVQQGGQDEAFF
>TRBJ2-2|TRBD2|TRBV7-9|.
TGTGCCAGCAGCACTAGCGGAATTCTAACAGGGCCCGGGGAGCTGTTTTTT
CASSTSGILTGPGELFF
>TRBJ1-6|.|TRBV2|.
TGTGCCAGCAAAGGATCGGGGGGGAATTCACCCCTCCACTTT
CASKGSGGNSPLHF
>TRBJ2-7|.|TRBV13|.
TGTGCCAGCAGTACCCCCGGGGGCGAGCAGTACTTC
CASSTPGGEQYF
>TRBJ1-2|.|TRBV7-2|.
TGTGCCAGCAGACCGGACACGGCTAACTATGGCTACACCTTC
CASRPDTANYGYTF
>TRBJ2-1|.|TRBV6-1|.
TGTGCCAGCAGTGAACCCTATGGCAATGAGCAGTTCTTC
CASSEPYGNEQFF
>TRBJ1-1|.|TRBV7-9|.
TGTGCCAGCAGCTCGTGGCACGAAGCTTTCTTT
CASSSWHEAFF
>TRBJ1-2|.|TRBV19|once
TGTGCCAGTAGCCTCGGGAGGAATGGCTACACCTTC
CASSLGRNGYTF
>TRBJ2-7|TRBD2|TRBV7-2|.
TGTGCCAGCAGCTCGACTAGCGGGAGTTACGAGCAGTACTTC
CASSSTSGSYEQYF
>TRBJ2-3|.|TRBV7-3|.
TGTGCCAGCAGCCTGGGACTGGCCGACCGGAGGCAGTATTTT
CASSLGLADRRQYF
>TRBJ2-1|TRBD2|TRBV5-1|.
TGCGCCAGCAGCTTGGGCCCGGGGGGGCCTGCAAATGAGCAGTTCTTC
CASSLGPGGPANEQFF
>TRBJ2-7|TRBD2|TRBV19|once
TGTGCCAGTAGTATAGTAGGACTAGCGGGAGGGGCCAGCTCCTACGAGCAGTACTTC
CASSIVGLAGGASSYEQYF
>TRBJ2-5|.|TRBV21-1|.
TGTGCCAGCAGCAAGCCATTGAGGACAGATAAAAAAGAGACCCAGTACTTC
CASSKPLRTDKKETQYF
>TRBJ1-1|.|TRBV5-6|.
TGTGCCAGCAGCTTGAACGGGGGAAGGACTGAAGCTTTCTTT
CASSLNGGRTEAFF
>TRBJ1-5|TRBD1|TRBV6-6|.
TGTGCCAGCAGTTACGCTGGGACAGGGGATCAGCCCCAGCATTTT
CASSYAGTGDQPQHF
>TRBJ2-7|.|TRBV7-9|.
TGTGCCAGCAGCACTAGTCTGGGGGGGCTGTACGAGCAGTACTTC
CASSTSLGGLYEQYF
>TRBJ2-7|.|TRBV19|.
TGTGCCAGTAGTATTGCCCCGCGGACTTCCTACGAGCAGTACTTC
CASSIAPRTSYEQYF
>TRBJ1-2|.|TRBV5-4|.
TGTGCCAGCAGCCACCCGGACACTTTCTATGGCTACACCTTC
CASSHPDTFYGYTF